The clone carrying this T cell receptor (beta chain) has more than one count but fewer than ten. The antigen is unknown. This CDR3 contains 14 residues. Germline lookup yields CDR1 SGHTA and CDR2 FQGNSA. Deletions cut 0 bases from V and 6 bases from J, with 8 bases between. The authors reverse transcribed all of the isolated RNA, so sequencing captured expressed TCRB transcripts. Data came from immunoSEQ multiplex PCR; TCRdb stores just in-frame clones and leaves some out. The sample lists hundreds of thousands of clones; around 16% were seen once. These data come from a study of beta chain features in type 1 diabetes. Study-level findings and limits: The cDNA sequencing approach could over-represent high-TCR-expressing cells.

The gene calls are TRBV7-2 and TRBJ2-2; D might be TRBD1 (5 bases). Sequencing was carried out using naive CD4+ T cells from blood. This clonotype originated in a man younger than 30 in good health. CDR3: CASSLAGQAGELFF. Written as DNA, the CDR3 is TGTGCCAGCAGCTTAGCGGGGCAGGCCGGGGAGCTGTTTTTT.